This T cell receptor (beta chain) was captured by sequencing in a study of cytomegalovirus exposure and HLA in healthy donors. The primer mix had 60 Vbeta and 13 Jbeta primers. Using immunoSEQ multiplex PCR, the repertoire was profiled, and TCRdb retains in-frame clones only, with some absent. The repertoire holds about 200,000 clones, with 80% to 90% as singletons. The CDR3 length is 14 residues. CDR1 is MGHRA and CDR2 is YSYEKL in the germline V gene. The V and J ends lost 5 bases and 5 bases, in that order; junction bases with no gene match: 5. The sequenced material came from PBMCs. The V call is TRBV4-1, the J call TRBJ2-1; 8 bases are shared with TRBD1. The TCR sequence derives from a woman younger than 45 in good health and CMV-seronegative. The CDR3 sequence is CASSFGTGHNEQFF. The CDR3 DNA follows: TGCGCCAGCAGCTTCGGGACAGGCCACAATGAGCAGTTCTTC.